The 20 T cell receptor beta chains below all came from one sample that was sequenced in a study of blood T cells in healthy people across ages. For the second PCR, which ran for roughly 6 to 11 cycles, a sample-barcoded 5' primer and a J-beta primer mix were used. Via MiXCR, TCRdb re-called the 5' RACE reads, giving one row per CDR3 protein. The repertoire holds roughly 1.6 million distinct CDR3 sequences, with about 35% as singletons. Sequenced: blood. The receptor set was obtained from a woman aged 30 to 39 in good health.

This clonotype was counted ten times or more. V and J are TRBV27 and TRBJ2-1, with D tentatively TRBD2 (6 bases). This CDR3 is 17 amino acids long. From germline, CDR1 is MNHEY and CDR2 SMNVEV (reference sequence). Trimming cost V 5 bases and J 1 base, with 18 bases left between them. CDR3 sequence: CASSDWAGRYSYNEQFF. The CDR3 DNA sequence: TGTGCCAGCAGTGATTGGGCGGGGCGGTATTCCTACAATGAGCAGTTCTTC.

This clonotype is a singleton in its sample. The chain uses TRBV6-2 or TRBV6-3 and TRBJ2-1, with TRBD2 as a possible D gene (8 bases). Germline V lookup: CDR1 MNHEY, CDR2 SVGEGT. The CDR3 has 15 residues. Trimming pared 10 bases from V and 5 bases from J, leaving 21 bases between. CDR3 nucleotide sequence: TGTGCCACCCAGGGGGGTAGCGGGATGGACAATGAGCAGTTCTTC. As protein: CATQGGSGMDNEQFF.

J is TRBJ2-3 and V is TRBV5-1; a possible D gene is TRBD2 (7 bases). V was clipped by 0 bases and J by 2 bases, with 10 bases between them. CDR3 length equals 15 residues. Germline CDR1 is SGHRS and CDR2 is YFSETQ. The DNA for the CDR3 is TGCGCCAGCAGCTTGGCGGCGGGGGCCACAGATACGCAGTATTTT. Encoded protein: CASSLAAGATDTQYF. Full variable domain (remainder filled in from reference TRBV5-1 and TRBJ2-3): KAGVTQTPRYLIKTRGQQVTLSCSPISGHRSVSWYQQTPGQGLQFLFEYFSETQRNKGNFPGRFSGRQFSNSRSEMNVSTLELGDSALYLCASSLAAGATDTQYFGPGTRLTVL.

The V gene is TRBV9, the J gene TRBJ2-1; possible D gene TRBD1, 6 bases. V lost 3 bases, J lost 0 bases, and 10 bases lay in between. Germline V gene sequence: CDR1 SGDLS, CDR2 YYNGEE. The CDR3 extends over 15 amino acids. The CDR3 DNA follows: TGTGCCAGCAGCGGAGGGACAAGCTCCTACAATGAGCAGTTCTTC. This sequence encodes CASSGGTSSYNEQFF.

The chain has TRBV6-1 and TRBJ1-1; no clear D gene. CDR3 length equals 13 residues. The germline V gene encodes CDR1 MNHNS and CDR2 SASEGT. The V end was cut by 0 bases, the J end by 5 bases, with 7 bases between. The CDR3 here is CASSEARFTEAFF. CDR3 sequence (DNA): TGTGCCAGCAGTGAAGCGCGCTTTACTGAAGCTTTCTTT.

This chain connects TRBV4-1 to TRBJ1-1; D perhaps matches TRBD1 (6 bases). CDR3 length equals 16 residues. CDR1 is MGHRA and CDR2 is YSYEKL in the germline V gene. The germline V and J ends were trimmed by 1 base and 3 bases, with 15 bases remaining between them. CDR3 nucleotide sequence: TGCGCCAGCAGCCAAGGAGGGGGGCGCGGGTACACTGAAGCTTTCTTT. Residues: CASSQGGGRGYTEAFF.

This clonotype appeared a few times. The gene calls are TRBV7-9 and TRBJ1-4, with a possible D match to TRBD1 (6 bases). From germline, CDR1 is SEHNR and CDR2 FQNEAQ (reference sequence). Trimming took 6 bases from V and 3 from J, leaving 14 bases between them. The CDR3 has 15 residues. DNA of the CDR3: TGTGCCAGCAGAAAAACAGGGTCACCTAATGAAAAACTGTTTTTT. Its protein product is CASRKTGSPNEKLFF.

The rearrangement joins TRBV14 to TRBJ2-5; unclear D gene. The CDR3 extends over 14 amino acids. The germline CDR1 and CDR2 sequences are SGHDN and FVKESK. The V end lost 4 bases, the J end lost 6 bases, and 15 bases lay between the germline ends. CDR3: CASSLETLSKTQYF. The CDR3 DNA reads TGTGCCAGCAGCCTGGAGACTCTCTCGAAGACCCAGTACTTC.

This clonotype was seen a few times. The V gene is TRBV7-8, the J gene TRBJ2-3; perhaps TRBD2 as D (5 bases). Germline values: CDR1 SGHVS, CDR2 FQNEAQ. Deletions cut 2 bases from V and 1 base from J, with 13 bases between. This CDR3 comprises 16 residues. In nucleotides, the CDR3 is TGTGCCAGCAGCTTACTGGTTTCGGAGGGCACAGATACGCAGTATTTT. Amino acids: CASSLLVSEGTDTQYF.

This clonotype turned up a few times. In DNA, the CDR3 is TGCAGTGCCTACGGGACGGAGGTTGCCTACGAGCAGTACTTC. This sequence encodes CSAYGTEVAYEQYF. The rearrangement links TRBV20-1 to TRBJ2-7; D possibly uses TRBD1 or TRBD2 (5 bases each). Trimming removed 6 bases from V and 2 bases from J, with 17 bases in between. In germline, CDR1 is DFQATT, CDR2 SNEGSKA (reference sequence). CDR3 length equals 14 residues.

The V and J genes are TRBV14 and TRBJ1-5; D possibly corresponds to TRBD1 (5 bases). Trimming removed 1 base from V and 10 bases from J, with 11 bases in between. Germline CDR1 SGHDN, CDR2 FVKESK. This CDR3 has 13 residues. The CDR3 sequence: CASSQAGGGPQHF. CDR3 DNA sequence: TGTGCCAGCAGCCAAGCGGGGGGAGGACCCCAGCATTTT.

This chain uses TRBV20-1 with TRBJ1-2, with a weak D call TRBD1 (6 bases). This CDR3 comprises 14 residues. Per germline, CDR1 DFQATT and CDR2 SNEGSKA (reference sequence). The V end lost 0 bases, the J end lost 2 bases, and 10 bases lay between the germline ends. In nucleotides, the CDR3 is TGCAGTGCTAGAGATCCCAGGGGCAACTATGGCTACACCTTC. Its translation: CSARDPRGNYGYTF.

The chain recombines TRBV3-1 with TRBJ2-5; D ambiguous. The V and J ends lost 4 bases and 5 bases respectively, with 23 bases between them. In germline, CDR1 is LGHDT, CDR2 YNNKEL (reference sequence). The CDR3 has 17 amino acids. The CDR3 region has the DNA TGTGCCAGCAGCCGAATGGTCATGGGCCTCCGGGTGGAGACCCAGTACTTC. Its translation is CASSRMVMGLRVETQYF.

In its sample, this clonotype was seen a few times. This rearrangement joins TRBV9 to TRBJ1-1, with a possible D match to TRBD1 (6 bases). CDR3 size: 14 residues. V lost 3 bases to trimming and J lost 0 bases, with 9 bases between them. The germline V gene encodes CDR1 SGDLS and CDR2 YYNGEE. The CDR3 sequence is CASSAGQMNTEAFF. DNA of the CDR3: TGTGCCAGCAGCGCGGGACAAATGAACACTGAAGCTTTCTTT.

The chain uses TRBV7-2 and TRBJ2-3, with D tentatively TRBD2 (6 bases). CDR3 length equals 17 residues. V shed 3 bases and J shed 0 bases, with 16 bases lying between them. Looked up from germline, CDR1 is SGHTA and CDR2 is FQGNSA. CDR3 region: CASSLWGLAQSTDTQYF. CDR3 bases: TGTGCCAGCAGCTTGTGGGGCCTAGCGCAAAGCACAGATACGCAGTATTTT.

This chain joins TRBV5-1 and TRBJ2-1; 8 bases map to TRBD2. The CDR3 has 15 amino acids. Germline loops: CDR1 SGHRS, CDR2 YFSETQ. The ends lost 7 bases at V and 8 bases at J; junction bases unmatched: 14. The CDR3 DNA reads as TGCGCCAGCCGTGGGACGCTAGCGGGTTACGATGAGCAGTTCTTC. Its protein product is CASRGTLAGYDEQFF.

The chain links TRBV7-6 to TRBJ1-2; possible D gene TRBD1, 5 bases. Germline V lookup: CDR1 SGHVS, CDR2 FNYEAQ. Trimming cost V 4 bases and J 3 bases, with 15 bases left between them. This CDR3 spans 15 amino acids. The CDR3 loop reads CASSSGGGCDYGYTF. CDR3 in DNA: TGTGCCAGCAGCTCCGGGGGGGGATGCGACTATGGCTACACCTTC.

The table lists this clonotype with a few counts. The chain couples TRBV21-1 to TRBJ1-1; the tabulated D call, TRBD1, remains unverified against the DNA. TRBV21-1 is annotated as a pseudogene. This CDR3 region has 17 residues. CDR3 in amino acids: CASSKKPGDGGSGEAFF. The CDR3 nucleotides are TGTGCCAGCAGCAAAAAACCAGGGGACGGGGGATCGGGTGAAGCTTTCTTT.

In this sample, this clonotype turned up a few times. The chain uses TRBV11-2 and TRBJ2-1; 8 positions match TRBD1. The trim removed 5 bases at V and 4 bases at J, leaving 10 bases unmatched. CDR3 length: 16 residues. CDR1 is SGHAT, CDR2 FQNNGV, per germline. CDR3 loop: CASSVTGTGDYNEQFF. CDR3 sequence (DNA): TGTGCCAGCAGCGTCACCGGGACAGGAGATTACAATGAGCAGTTCTTC.

This clonotype came up many times. The chain recombines TRBV15 with TRBJ2-7; D unclear. V shed 4 bases and J shed 0 bases, with 4 bases lying between them. Germline V gene data show CDR1 as LNHNV and CDR2 as YYDKDF (reference sequence). CDR3 length equals 12 residues. CDR3 coding DNA: TGTGCCACCAGCAAACACTCCTACGAGCAGTACTTC. Protein product: CATSKHSYEQYF.